The 20 T cell receptor beta chains in this list originate from one sample, sequenced in a study of beta chain features in type 1 diabetes. Findings of the study overall: Moderately but significantly shorter TCRB CDR3s were found in Type 1 diabetes patients in all four CD4+ subsets.

No antigen has been assigned to these receptors. The sequenced template was cDNA made from the entire isolated RNA. Data came from immunoSEQ multiplex PCR; TCRdb stores just in-frame clones and leaves some out. The table shows about 740,000 clones, with over 10% occurring only once. Sequenced sample: naive CD4+ T cells from blood. These receptors all come from a young man with type 1 diabetes.

This clone was detected a few times. The chain couples TRBV7-9 to TRBJ1-4; maybe TRBD1 (5 bases). Germline V CDR1 and CDR2: SEHNR, FQNEAQ (reference sequence). This CDR3 is 14 amino acids long. Between the trimmed V and J ends, which lost 4 bases and 6 bases, there was a span of 12 bases. CDR3 DNA sequence: TGTGCCAGCAGCTGGGGTAGGGACGATGAAAAACTGTTTTTT. Its protein product is CASSWGRDDEKLFF.

The sample holds a few counts of this clone. The chain recombines TRBV28 with TRBJ1-1, with a weak D call TRBD1 (6 bases). The ends were cut back, 8 bases at V and 0 bases at J, with 16 bases in the middle. The CDR3 totals 15 residues. Germline V gene lookup returns CDR1 MDHEN and CDR2 SYDVKM. DNA for the CDR3: TGTGCCAGCGAATCGGGGGGCGGAATGAACACTGAAGCTTTCTTT. It yields the protein CASESGGGMNTEAFF.

The chain employs TRBV30 and TRBJ1-2, with D perhaps TRBD1 (5 bases). CDR1 is GTSNPN and CDR2 is SVGIG in the germline V gene (reference sequence). The ends were cut back, 2 bases at V and 4 bases at J, with 14 bases in the middle. This CDR3 contains 14 residues. The CDR3 protein is CAWSLQTDSYGYTF. CDR3 coding DNA: TGTGCCTGGAGTCTTCAGACAGATTCCTATGGCTACACCTTC.

This clone was seen a handful of times. The chain is built from TRBV7-9 and TRBJ1-1; D is undetermined. The CDR3 is made up of 12 amino acids. Germline CDR1 SEHNR, CDR2 FQNEAQ (reference sequence). V dropped 1 base and J dropped 8 bases, with 8 bases sitting between them. CDR3 coding DNA: TGTGCCAGCAGCTTAGTGGCAGCCGAAGCTTTCTTT. This sequence encodes CASSLVAAEAFF.

The rearrangement uses TRBV7-6 and TRBJ2-5; TRBD2 might be the D (6 bases). The CDR3 covers 17 residues. CDR1 SGHVS and CDR2 FNYEAQ come from the germline V gene. V lost 3 bases and J lost 7, with 24 bases in between. The CDR3 DNA reads as TGTGCCAGCAGCTTGGGTCGGGGGAACCAACTATTTGGGACCCAGTACTTC. It is translated as CASSLGRGNQLFGTQYF.

The table lists this clone with a few counts. V gene TRBV27 combines with J gene TRBJ1-2, with D perhaps matching TRBD1 (6 bases). The germline gives CDR1 MNHEY, CDR2 SMNVEV (reference sequence). V was clipped by 4 bases and J by 0 bases, with 12 bases between them. The CDR3 has 15 amino acids. The CDR3 sequence is CASSSPGEANYGYTF. The CDR3 region has the DNA TGTGCCAGCAGTTCCCCAGGGGAGGCTAACTATGGCTACACCTTC.

In this sample, this clone turned up once. The chain carries TRBV2 and TRBJ2-2, with no clear D. CDR1 SNHLY and CDR2 FYNNEI come from the germline V gene. V gave up 9 bases and J gave up 3 bases, with 8 bases separating them. The CDR3 has 12 residues. The CDR3 here is CASTVDTGELFF. The DNA of the CDR3 is TGTGCCAGTACGGTTGACACCGGGGAGCTGTTTTTT. Full variable domain (remainder filled in from reference TRBV2 and TRBJ2-2): EPEVTQTPSHQVTQMGQEVILRCVPISNHLYFYWYRQILGQKVEFLVSFYNNEISEKSEIFDDQFSVERPDGSNFTLKIRSTKLEDSAMYFCASTVDTGELFFGEGSRLTVL.

The chain uses TRBV5-6 and TRBJ1-1, with D unresolved. V was clipped by 4 bases and J by 8 bases, with 15 bases between them. CDR1 SGHDT and CDR2 YYEEEE come from the germline V gene. The CDR3 covers 13 residues. The CDR3 nucleotides read TGTGCCAGCAGCCGATCGGACTTTCTCGAAGCTTTCTTT. It specifies CASSRSDFLEAFF.

Comment on this clone: Other DNA sequences from this sample encode an identical CDR3 as well. The rearrangement joins TRBV5-1 to TRBJ2-3; 9 bases are shared with TRBD1. Per the germline V gene, CDR1 is SGHRS and CDR2 is YFSETQ. The CDR3 sequence is 14 residues long. The V gene end was trimmed by 4 bases and the J gene end by 4 bases; junction bases not matched to a gene: 4. CDR3 nucleotide sequence: TGCGCCAGCAGCCCGGGACAGGGAGCAGATACGCAGTATTTT. This encodes CASSPGQGADTQYF.

This clone was observed a single time. This chain joins TRBV9 and TRBJ1-2; D gene unclear. CDR1 is SGDLS, CDR2 YYNGEE, per germline. The CDR3 consists of 15 residues. Trimming stripped 0 bases from V and 4 bases from J, with 13 bases between. This chain's CDR3 is CASSVEVKGGYGYTF. The CDR3 DNA sequence: TGTGCCAGCAGCGTAGAGGTTAAAGGTGGCTATGGCTACACCTTC. The full variable domain, with the rest looked up from reference TRBV9 and TRBJ1-2, is DSGVTQTPKHLITATGQRVTLRCSPRSGDLSVYWYQQSLDQGLQFLIQYYNGEERAKGNILERFSAQQFPDLHSELNLSSLELGDSALYFCASSVEVKGGYGYTFGSGTRLTVV.

V and J are TRBV23-1 and TRBJ1-5, with TRBD1 as a possible D gene (5 bases). TRBV23-1 carries the ORF label, with uncertain function. The CDR3 covers 16 residues. Trimming took off 3 bases at V and 4 bases at J, with 16 bases between the two ends. Here the CDR3 DNA reads TGCGCCAGCAGTCATCCTCGGACTGGGGGGAATCAGCCCCAGCATTTT. Translation: CASSHPRTGGNQPQHF.

The J gene is TRBJ2-1, the V gene TRBV2; 15 bases map to TRBD2. Germline CDR1 and CDR2: SNHLY and FYNNEI. The junction had 14 bases not matched to a gene; V was cut back by 5 bases and J by 15 bases. This CDR3 is built from 16 residues. The CDR3 spells CASSPGLAGGLTGWFF. Here the CDR3 DNA reads TGTGCCAGCAGTCCTGGACTAGCGGGGGGGCTGACGGGCTGGTTCTTC.

A few counts support this clone. The CDR3 nucleotides read TGTGCCAGCAGCATCATGCCGGGACTTAACAATCAGCCCCAGCATTTT. Encoded protein: CASSIMPGLNNQPQHF. The rearrangement uses TRBV7-8 and TRBJ1-5; D is perhaps TRBD1 (5 bases). Germline CDR1 and CDR2: SGHVS and FQNEAQ. V was clipped by 5 bases and J by 3 bases, with 17 bases between them. The CDR3 runs 16 residues.

This clone was seen a single time. V is TRBV11-2 and J is TRBJ2-2; TRBD1 might be the D (6 bases). There are 15 residues in the CDR3. The germline V gene has CDR1 SGHAT and CDR2 FQNNGV. V was clipped by 4 bases and J by 6 bases, with 15 bases between them. As DNA, the CDR3 is TGTGCCAGCAGCTCCGGGACAAACTACGCCGGGGAGCTGTTTTTT. Amino acids: CASSSGTNYAGELFF.

This sequence joins TRBV5-1 and TRBJ2-7; 10 bases match TRBD1. This CDR3 region has 14 residues. Germline V CDR1 and CDR2: SGHRS, YFSETQ. V dropped 4 bases and J dropped 2; count of bases not matched to a gene: 3. The CDR3, as DNA: TGCGCCAGCAGCGTGGACAGGGGGACCTACGAGCAGTACTTC. It encodes CASSVDRGTYEQYF.

The chain recombines TRBV2 with TRBJ1-5, with TRBD1 identical over 7 bases. The CDR3 extends over 15 amino acids. V shed 1 base and J 7 bases; nucleotides not matched to a gene: 7. CDR1 and CDR2 from the germline V gene are SNHLY and FYNNEI. The CDR3 DNA sequence: TGTGCCAGCAGTGAAGGAGGGGGCGTGAGGCAGCCCCAGCATTTT. Its protein product is CASSEGGGVRQPQHF.

The V and J genes are TRBV9 and TRBJ1-2; D is undetermined. Between the trimmed V and J ends, which lost 4 bases and 0 bases, there was a span of 13 bases. The CDR3 loop spans 15 amino acids. Germline lookup yields CDR1 SGDLS and CDR2 YYNGEE. Written as DNA, the CDR3 is TGTGCCAGCAGCCCAAATCTCCAGGCTAACTATGGCTACACCTTC. This encodes CASSPNLQANYGYTF.

This clone has more than one count but fewer than ten. The chain employs TRBV5-4 and TRBJ2-1; weak D call: TRBD2 (7 bases). The germline V gene has CDR1 SGHNT and CDR2 YYREEE (reference sequence). Trimming cost V 4 bases and J 2 bases, with 13 bases left between them. The CDR3 length is 15 residues. The CDR3 sequence is CASSPRGGAYNEQFF. The DNA for the CDR3 is TGTGCCAGCAGCCCGAGGGGGGGGGCCTACAATGAGCAGTTCTTC.

J is TRBJ2-1 and V is TRBV29-1, with 12 bases lining up with TRBD1. Germline assignment: CDR1 SQVTM and CDR2 ANQGSEA. This CDR3 comprises 18 residues. V lost 4 bases, J lost 3 bases, and 13 bases stayed unmatched. The CDR3: CSVVLGQGATPGYNEQFF. DNA of the CDR3: TGCAGCGTTGTTTTGGGACAGGGGGCGACCCCTGGCTACAATGAGCAGTTCTTC.

The V and J genes are TRBV28 and TRBJ2-5; a weak D match, TRBD1 (6 bases). The germline V gene has CDR1 MDHEN and CDR2 SYDVKM. Between the trimmed V and J ends, which lost 5 bases and 1 base, there was a span of 11 bases. The CDR3 loop spans 14 amino acids. The chain's CDR3 is CASSPSDSQETQYF. DNA for the CDR3: TGTGCCAGCAGTCCCTCGGACAGCCAAGAGACCCAGTACTTC.